A single sample gave rise to the 16 T cell receptor beta chains below, sequenced in a study of T cells in Graves' hyperthyroidism and ophthalmopathy. TCR beta CDR3 region amplification was performed from RNA transcripts. First-round RT-PCR of the TCR CDR3 relied on the HTBI primer set. In TCRdb, the multiplex PCR reads were re-called with MiXCR into one record per CDR3 protein. This sample has hundreds of thousands of distinct CDR3 sequences, with about 15% found just once. Material for sequencing was blood. Receptors originate from a woman aged 40 to 50 with Graves' ophthalmopathy.

This clonotype was seen ten or more times. The J gene is TRBJ1-5, the V gene TRBV28; D is perhaps TRBD1 (5 bases). The CDR3 sequence is 14 residues long. V shed 7 bases and J shed 1 base, with 11 bases lying between them. Germline V gene lookup returns CDR1 MDHEN and CDR2 SYDVKM. The CDR3 DNA reads as TGTGCCAGCACCCAGGGCTACAGCAATCAGCCCCAGCATTTT. This codes for CASTQGYSNQPQHF.

This clonotype was counted many times. The chain links TRBV28 to TRBJ1-2; TRBD1 matches at 7 bases. V lost 6 bases and J lost 10; bases outside the gene matches: 8. This CDR3 is 12 amino acids long. Germline-derived CDR1 and CDR2 are MDHEN and SYDVKM. The CDR3 here is CASSLGTAIYTF. The DNA of the CDR3 is TGTGCCAGCAGCTTGGGGACAGCAATCTACACCTTC.

V and J are TRBV27 and TRBJ2-5; either TRBD1 or TRBD2 may fit D (6 bases each). The CDR3 is made up of 16 amino acids. CDR1 and CDR2 (germline): MNHEY, SMNVEV (reference sequence). V was pared by 2 bases and J by 5 bases, with 18 bases between. The CDR3 spells CASSLVVGGSGETQYF. The CDR3 DNA reads TGTGCCAGCAGTTTAGTTGTAGGGGGGTCCGGGGAGACCCAGTACTTC.

This chain connects TRBV2 to TRBJ2-3, with 9 positions matching TRBD2. CDR1 is SNHLY, CDR2 FYNNEI, per germline. J lost 3 bases, V lost 7 bases, and 5 bases had no gene match. This CDR3 spans 14 amino acids. CDR3 coding DNA: TGTGCCAGCATAGCGGGAGAAGGAACAGATACGCAGTATTTT. Amino acid sequence: CASIAGEGTDTQYF.

This chain links TRBV4-2 with TRBJ1-2; D is ambiguous. Trimming took 1 base from V and 1 from J, leaving 10 bases between them. This CDR3 is 15 amino acids long. Germline V gives CDR1 LGHNA, CDR2 YNFKEQ. CDR3 nucleotides: TGTGCCAGCAGCCAAGGCGAAGGGTATAACTATGGCTACACCTTC. It yields the protein CASSQGEGYNYGYTF.

This clonotype was seen many times. The chain joins TRBV7-9 to TRBJ2-5, with 8 bases identical to TRBD1. This CDR3 contains 13 residues. Germline values: CDR1 SEHNR, CDR2 FQNEAQ (reference sequence). Losses at the gene ends were 6 bases for V and 5 bases for J; bases not matched to a gene: 5. CDR3 DNA: TGTGCCAGCAGGGACAGGGAATGGGAGACCCAGTACTTC. Its translation is CASRDREWETQYF.

Concerning this clonotype: At one of its ends the junction is not consistent with the germline gene, which may arise from a read error. J is TRBJ1-1 and V is TRBV2; 7 bases align to TRBD1. The CDR3 covers 11 residues. In germline, CDR1 is SNHLY, CDR2 FYNNEI. CDR3 DNA: TGTGTCAGCAGGGGGTACGCTGAAGCTTTCTTT. It specifies CVSRGYAEAFF.

This clonotype was observed at least ten times. V is TRBV5-1 and J is TRBJ1-1; no clear D gene. Trimming left V 0 bases short and J 1 base short, with 7 bases between. CDR1 is SGHRS, CDR2 YFSETQ, per germline. CDR3 length equals 14 residues. CDR3 sequence reads: CASSLEGKNTEAFF. For the CDR3, the DNA is TGCGCCAGCAGCTTGGAGGGAAAGAACACTGAAGCTTTCTTT.

In its sample, this clonotype was seen a few times. The chain links TRBV28 to TRBJ2-4; TRBD1 is a possible D gene (5 bases). Trimming pared 3 bases from V and 1 base from J, leaving 13 bases between. This CDR3 comprises 16 residues. CDR1 is MDHEN and CDR2 is SYDVKM in the germline V gene. The CDR3 DNA follows: TGTGCCAGCAGTTTCCGGGCAGGGTTGGCCAAAAACATTCAGTACTTC. Protein sequence: CASSFRAGLAKNIQYF.

This clonotype was picked up many times. The chain uses TRBV11-2 and TRBJ2-7; D gene ambiguous. The CDR3 is 14 residues long. Germline V gene sequence: CDR1 SGHAT, CDR2 FQNNGV. Trimming shortened V by 6 bases and J by 2 bases, and 14 bases separated the two germline ends. CDR3 sequence (DNA): TGTGCCAGCAGGCCTACCACTGGAACCTACGAGCAGTACTTC. It yields the protein CASRPTTGTYEQYF.

The rearrangement links TRBV7-2 to TRBJ1-1; no clear D. The CDR3 consists of 10 residues. Germline V gene lookup returns CDR1 SGHTA and CDR2 FQGNSA. Trimming cost V 6 bases and J 7 bases, with 6 bases left between them. DNA of the CDR3: TGTGCCAGCAGGTCTAGTGAAGCTTTCTTT. Translated, it gives CASRSSEAFF.

The sample holds many counts of this clonotype. This chain uses TRBV7-2 with TRBJ2-5; no definite D call. Germline-derived CDR1 and CDR2 are SGHTA and FQGNSA. The CDR3 runs to 14 residues. Trimming pared 1 base from V and 4 bases from J, leaving 10 bases between. CDR3 sequence reads: CASSLGFWRETQYF. The CDR3 coding sequence is TGTGCCAGCAGCTTAGGGTTTTGGAGAGAGACCCAGTACTTC.

This clonotype appeared many times. The genes are TRBV7-2 and TRBJ2-4; no clear D. The CDR3 loop spans 12 amino acids. V was pared by 5 bases and J by 7 bases, with 9 bases between. Germline assignment: CDR1 SGHTA and CDR2 FQGNSA. In nucleotides, the CDR3 is TGTGCCAGCAGCCCTATGAGGAACATTCAGTACTTC. It is translated as CASSPMRNIQYF.

This clonotype has only a few counts. The J gene is TRBJ2-7, the V gene TRBV7-2; D remains unclear. This CDR3 region has 17 residues. Trimming cost V 0 bases and J 0 bases, with 15 bases left between them. Germline CDR1 SGHTA, CDR2 FQGNSA. CDR3 residues: CASSLARKIKSSYEQYF. CDR3 nucleotide sequence: TGTGCCAGCAGCTTAGCGCGAAAGATTAAGAGCTCCTACGAGCAGTACTTC.

This clonotype has a handful of counts. This chain links TRBV11-1 with TRBJ1-1, with D possibly TRBD1 on 6 matching bases. Germline V CDR1 and CDR2: SGHAT, FQDESV (reference sequence). The CDR3 runs to 16 residues. Trimming shortened V by 3 bases and J by 6 bases, and 20 bases separated the two germline ends. CDR3 protein: CASSFYPRQEHPEAFF. The CDR3 nucleotides read TGTGCCAGCAGCTTCTATCCTCGACAGGAACACCCTGAAGCTTTCTTT. Full variable domain (outside the CDR3, taken from reference TRBV11-1 and TRBJ1-1): EAEVAQSPRYKITEKSQAVAFWCDPISGHATLYWYRQILGQGPELLVQFQDESVVDDSQLPKDRFSAERLKGVDSTLKIQPAELGDSAMYLCASSFYPRQEHPEAFFGQGTRLTVV.

This clonotype was detected many times. The V call is TRBV19, the J call TRBJ2-7; 9 bases are shared with TRBD2. V lost 4 bases and J lost 0; bases outside the gene matches: 13. The CDR3 is made up of 18 amino acids. In germline, CDR1 is LNHDA, CDR2 SQIVND (reference sequence). The CDR3 loop reads CASSRTIETSGSSYEQYF. The CDR3 region has the DNA TGTGCCAGTAGTAGGACGATAGAGACTAGCGGCAGCTCCTACGAGCAGTACTTC.